These T cell receptor beta chains were read from a single sample in a study of blood T cell repertoires in COVID-19. Clones were sequenced by immunoSEQ multiplex PCR, and TCRdb holds only the in-frame ones, with some missing. The sample contains around 95,000 clones, roughly 87% of which appear only once. The sequencing input was peripheral blood. The origin of the receptors is a man under 40 in a cohort sampled during active COVID-19. The CDR3 runs from the conserved cysteine through the conserved F or W. Each record gives: V gene, clone size, CDR3 length, J gene, CDR3 protein. Clone size is given for some rows only: seen once, a few or many times, or a class if the clone is expanded.

TRBV30	-	14	TRBJ2-1	CAWRIAGGPGEQFF
TRBV5-1	-	16	TRBJ2-7	CASSLIPGLAEYEQYF
TRBV5-1	once	16	TRBJ1-6	CASSLAGQLYNSPLHF
TRBV4-3	-	16	TRBJ2-1	CASSQDPSGYYNEQFF
TRBV6-6	-	14	TRBJ2-7	CASRTGGPRNEQYF
TRBV7-6	-	16	TRBJ2-1	CASSLFGGSSYNEQFF
TRBV18	-	14	TRBJ1-6	CASSPGQNNSPLHF
TRBV28	-	15	TRBJ2-3	CASGGAGINTDTQYF
TRBV30	-	13	TRBJ1-2	CAWSVRGRGGYTF
TRBV12-3/TRBV12-4	few	13	TRBJ1-2	CASSLRDSYGYTF
TRBV27	-	14	TRBJ1-2	CASSFDSFNYGYTF
TRBV6-1	-	14	TRBJ1-5	CASSEAGGAQPQHF
TRBV3-1/TRBV3-2	-	17	TRBJ2-1	CASSTMEDSGSYNEQFF
TRBV7-6	-	16	TRBJ2-1	CASSPRAGRIHNEQFF
TRBV3-1/TRBV3-2	-	16	TRBJ1-6	CASSQDRQGGSSPLHF
TRBV5-6	-	15	TRBJ1-1	CASYILRRSGKEAFF
TRBV9	-	15	TRBJ2-7	CASSVDGKPSYEQYF
TRBV6-4	-	17	TRBJ2-5	CASSECLSGGKQETQYF
TRBV3-1/TRBV3-2	-	14	TRBJ2-5	CASSQAGTGETQYF
TRBV10-3	-	15	TRBJ2-3	CAISDSRGGTDTQYF
TRBV6-5	-	15	TRBJ2-1	CASSYGQGATNEQFF
TRBV5-1	-	15	TRBJ2-5	CASKPQRGAQETQYF
TRBV5-4	-	14	TRBJ1-1	CASSLGGGTTEAFF
TRBV9	-	15	TRBJ2-7	CASSVAIAEFYEQYF
TRBV7-9	-	17	TRBJ2-1	CASSLLLDRGSRNEQFF
TRBV5-1	few	17	TRBJ2-7	CASSPLTARQGPYEQYF
TRBV2	-	13	TRBJ1-1	CASNRQVDPEAFF
TRBV5-6	-	15	TRBJ1-2	CASSGRGGAYYGYTF
TRBV6-5	-	16	TRBJ1-2	CASSYSILGGSNGYTF
TRBV9	-	14	TRBJ2-1	CASSIGTGRNEQFF
TRBV19	few	13	TRBJ1-5	CASSQGDYQPQHF
TRBV24-1	-	14	TRBJ1-2	CATSDSQANYGYTF
TRBV23-1	-	15	TRBJ1-6	CASREKGAYNSPLHF
TRBV29-1	-	16	TRBJ2-1	CSVTPSGAPSYNEQFF
TRBV27	-	14	TRBJ1-1	CASSGSLRDTEAFF
TRBV28	-	14	TRBJ2-2	CASTPGQITGELFF
TRBV24-1	-	18	TRBJ2-2	CATSDTLPEASNTGELFF
TRBV6-4	-	13	TRBJ2-1	CASSAGGGGEQFF
TRBV7-2	-	14	TRBJ2-3	CASSLRGGTDTQYF
TRBV7-6	once	15	TRBJ2-6	CASSLGGSGANVLTF
TRBV5-5	once	15	TRBJ2-7	CASSFSGTYSYEQYF
TRBV18	-	15	TRBJ2-7	CASSPGDIVIYEQYF
TRBV13	-	16	TRBJ2-1	CASSLGSGDGYNEQFF
TRBV29-1	-	13	TRBJ1-4	CSVAVTGNEKLFF
TRBV18	-	17	TRBJ1-5	CASSPTGGARQGQPQHF
TRBV18	-	16	TRBJ1-4	CASSPGQITTNEKLFF
TRBV19	-	12	TRBJ1-2	CASSEQIYGYTF
TRBV6-2/TRBV6-3	-	17	TRBJ2-4	CASSPPGQNLAKNIQYF
TRBV5-1	-	12	TRBJ2-5	CASSFPEETQYF
TRBV6-2/TRBV6-3	-	13	TRBJ1-2	CASSYRDSYGYTF
TRBV7-2	-	15	TRBJ1-5	CASSSLSLGNQPQHF
TRBV15	-	14	TRBJ1-4	CATSRDRGAEKLFF
TRBV5-8	-	14	TRBJ2-2	CASSLSGNTGELFF